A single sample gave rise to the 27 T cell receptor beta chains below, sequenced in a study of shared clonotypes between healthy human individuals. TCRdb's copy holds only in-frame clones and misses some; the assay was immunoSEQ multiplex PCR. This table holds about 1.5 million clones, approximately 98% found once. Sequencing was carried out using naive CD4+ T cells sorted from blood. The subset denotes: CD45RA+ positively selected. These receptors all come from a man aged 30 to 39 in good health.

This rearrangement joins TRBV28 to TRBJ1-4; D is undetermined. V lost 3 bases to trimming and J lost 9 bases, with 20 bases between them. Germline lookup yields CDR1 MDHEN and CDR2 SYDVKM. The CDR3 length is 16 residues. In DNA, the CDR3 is TGTGCCAGCAGTTTCGTTGAGATAAGTCCAATGAAAAAACTGTTTTTT. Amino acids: CASSFVEISPMKKLFF.

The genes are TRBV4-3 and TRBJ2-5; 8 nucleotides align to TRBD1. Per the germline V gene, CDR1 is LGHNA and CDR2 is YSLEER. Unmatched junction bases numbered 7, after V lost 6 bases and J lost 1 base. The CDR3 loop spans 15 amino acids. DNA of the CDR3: TGCGCCAGCAGTCCGGGACAGGCCTTCCAAGAGACCCAGTACTTC. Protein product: CASSPGQAFQETQYF.

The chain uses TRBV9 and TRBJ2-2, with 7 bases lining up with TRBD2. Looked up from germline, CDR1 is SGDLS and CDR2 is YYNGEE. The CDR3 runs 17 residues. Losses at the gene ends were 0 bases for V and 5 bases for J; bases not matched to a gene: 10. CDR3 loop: CASSVGEGRTLTGELFF. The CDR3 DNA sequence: TGTGCCAGCAGCGTAGGGGAGGGGCGAACTCTTACCGGGGAGCTGTTTTTT. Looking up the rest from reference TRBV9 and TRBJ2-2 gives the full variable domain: DSGVTQTPKHLITATGQRVTLRCSPRSGDLSVYWYQQSLDQGLQFLIQYYNGEERAKGNILERFSAQQFPDLHSELNLSSLELGDSALYFCASSVGEGRTLTGELFFGEGSRLTVL.

This CDR3 is CASGLTGQGIYEQYF. In DNA form, the CDR3 reads TGTGCCAGCGGTCTGACAGGACAGGGAATATACGAGCAGTACTTC. V usage is TRBV7-9 and J usage is TRBJ2-7, with 8 bases identical to TRBD1. The CDR3 is 15 amino acids. Germline V lookup: CDR1 SEHNR, CDR2 FQNEAQ (reference sequence). The V gene end was trimmed by 8 bases and the J gene end by 4 bases; junction bases not matched to a gene: 13.

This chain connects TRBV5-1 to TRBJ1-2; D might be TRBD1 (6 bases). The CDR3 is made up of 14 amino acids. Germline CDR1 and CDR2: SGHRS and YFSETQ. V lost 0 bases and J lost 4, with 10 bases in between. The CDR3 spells CASSLVTGTYGYTF. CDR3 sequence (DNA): TGCGCCAGCAGCTTGGTCACAGGGACCTATGGCTACACCTTC.

CDR3 coding DNA: TGTGCCAGCAGCTTAGGATCCCTAGCTCTTAATGAGCAGTTCTTC. Translating it yields CASSLGSLALNEQFF. V gene TRBV7-9 combines with J gene TRBJ2-1; D might be TRBD2 (5 bases). Germline V lookup: CDR1 SEHNR, CDR2 FQNEAQ (reference sequence). V was shortened by 1 base and J by 7 bases, with 14 bases between the two germline ends. The CDR3 runs to 15 residues.

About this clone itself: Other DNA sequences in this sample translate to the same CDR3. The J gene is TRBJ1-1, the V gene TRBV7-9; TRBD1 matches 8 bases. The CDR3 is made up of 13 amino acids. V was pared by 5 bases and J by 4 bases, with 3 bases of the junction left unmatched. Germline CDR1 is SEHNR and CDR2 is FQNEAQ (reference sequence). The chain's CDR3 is CASSLTGGTEAFF. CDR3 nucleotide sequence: TGTGCCAGCAGCCTAACAGGGGGCACTGAAGCTTTCTTT.

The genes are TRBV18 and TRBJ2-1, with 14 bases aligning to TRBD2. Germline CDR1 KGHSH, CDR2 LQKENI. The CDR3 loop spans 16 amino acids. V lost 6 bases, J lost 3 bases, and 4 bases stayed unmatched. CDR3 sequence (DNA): TGTGCCAGCTCCACCGGACTAGCGGGAGGCTACAATGAGCAGTTCTTC. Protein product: CASSTGLAGGYNEQFF.

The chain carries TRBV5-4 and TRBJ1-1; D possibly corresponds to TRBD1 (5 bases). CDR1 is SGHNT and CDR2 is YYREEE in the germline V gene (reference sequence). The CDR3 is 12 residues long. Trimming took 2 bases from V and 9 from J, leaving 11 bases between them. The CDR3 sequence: CASSFSQGQAFF. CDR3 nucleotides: TGTGCCAGCAGCTTCAGCCAGGGTCAAGCTTTCTTT.

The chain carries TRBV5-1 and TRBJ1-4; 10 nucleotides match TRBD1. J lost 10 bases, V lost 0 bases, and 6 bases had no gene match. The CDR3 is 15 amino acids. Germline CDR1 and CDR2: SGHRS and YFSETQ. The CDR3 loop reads CASSLVGTGERKLFF. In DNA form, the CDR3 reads TGCGCCAGCAGCTTGGTTGGGACAGGGGAGAGAAAACTGTTTTTT.

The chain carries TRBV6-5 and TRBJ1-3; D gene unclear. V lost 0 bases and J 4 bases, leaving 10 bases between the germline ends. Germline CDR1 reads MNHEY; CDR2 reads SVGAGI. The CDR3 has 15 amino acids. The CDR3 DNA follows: TGTGCCAGCAGTTACTCGTCAGGATCAGGAAACACCATATATTTT. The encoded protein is CASSYSSGSGNTIYF.

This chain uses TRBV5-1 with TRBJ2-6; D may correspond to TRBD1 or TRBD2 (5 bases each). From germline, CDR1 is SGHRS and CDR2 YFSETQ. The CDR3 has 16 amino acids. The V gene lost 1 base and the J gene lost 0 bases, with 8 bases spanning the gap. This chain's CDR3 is CASSLSGSSGANVLTF. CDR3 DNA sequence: TGCGCCAGCAGCTTGTCAGGGAGCTCTGGGGCCAACGTCCTGACTTTC.

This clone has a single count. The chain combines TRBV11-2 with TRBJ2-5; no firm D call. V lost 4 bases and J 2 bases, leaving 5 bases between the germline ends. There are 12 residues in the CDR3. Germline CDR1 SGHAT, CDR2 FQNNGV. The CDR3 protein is CASSSLQETQYF. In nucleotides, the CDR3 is TGTGCCAGCAGCTCCCTACAAGAGACCCAGTACTTC.

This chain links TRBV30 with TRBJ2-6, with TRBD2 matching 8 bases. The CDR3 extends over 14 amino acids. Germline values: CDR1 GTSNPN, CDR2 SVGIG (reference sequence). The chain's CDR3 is CATGAGAGANVLTF. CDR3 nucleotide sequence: TGTGCTACAGGAGCGGGGGCTGGGGCCAACGTCCTGACTTTC.

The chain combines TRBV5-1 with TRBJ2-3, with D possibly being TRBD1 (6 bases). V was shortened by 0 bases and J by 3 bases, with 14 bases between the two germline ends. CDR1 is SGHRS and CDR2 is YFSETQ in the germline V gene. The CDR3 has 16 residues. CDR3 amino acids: CASSLVKGGSTDTQYF. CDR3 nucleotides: TGCGCCAGCAGCTTGGTCAAAGGGGGTTCGACAGATACGCAGTATTTT.

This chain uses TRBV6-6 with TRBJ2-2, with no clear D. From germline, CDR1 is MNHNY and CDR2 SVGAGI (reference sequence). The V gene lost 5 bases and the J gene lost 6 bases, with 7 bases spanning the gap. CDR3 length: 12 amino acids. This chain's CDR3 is CASSGPSGELFF. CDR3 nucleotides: TGTGCCAGCAGTGGCCCTTCCGGGGAGCTGTTTTTT.

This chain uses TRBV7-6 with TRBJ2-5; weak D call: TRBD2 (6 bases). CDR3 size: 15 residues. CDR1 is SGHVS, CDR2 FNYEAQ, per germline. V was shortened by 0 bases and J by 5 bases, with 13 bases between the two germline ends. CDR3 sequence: CASSLASRGLETQYF. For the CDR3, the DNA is TGTGCCAGCAGCTTAGCATCGCGGGGTCTGGAGACCCAGTACTTC.

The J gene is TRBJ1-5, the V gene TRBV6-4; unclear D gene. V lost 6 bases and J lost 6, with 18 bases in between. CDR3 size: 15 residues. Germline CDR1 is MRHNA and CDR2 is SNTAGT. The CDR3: CASRPRAPNFQPQHF. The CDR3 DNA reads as TGTGCCAGCAGGCCGCGGGCCCCGAACTTTCAGCCCCAGCATTTT.

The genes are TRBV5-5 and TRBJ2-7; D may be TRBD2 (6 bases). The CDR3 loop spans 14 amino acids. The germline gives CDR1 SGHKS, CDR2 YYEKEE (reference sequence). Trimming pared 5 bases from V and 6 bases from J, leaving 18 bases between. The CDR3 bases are TGTGCCAGCAGTCAACTAGCAACCCCACGCGAGCAGTACTTC. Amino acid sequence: CASSQLATPREQYF.

The CDR3: CASSSVPGLAVYEQYF. The CDR3 region has the DNA TGCGCCAGCAGCTCCGTCCCGGGACTAGCGGTATACGAGCAGTACTTC. The rearrangement links TRBV5-1 to TRBJ2-7; 11 bases are a match to TRBD2. After removal of 3 bases from V and 4 bases from J, the junction contained 9 bases not matched to a gene. The germline CDR1 and CDR2 sequences are SGHRS and YFSETQ. The CDR3 has 16 residues.

The CDR3 region is CASSPVAPGNSGNTIYF. CDR3 DNA: TGCGCCAGCAGCCCAGTGGCCCCCGGGAACTCTGGAAACACCATATATTTT. This rearrangement joins TRBV10-2 to TRBJ1-3, with D unclear. V lost 6 bases and J 0 bases, leaving 18 bases between the germline ends. The germline CDR1 and CDR2 sequences are WSHSY and SAAADI. The CDR3 consists of 17 residues.

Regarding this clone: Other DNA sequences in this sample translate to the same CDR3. CDR3 nucleotides: TGTGCCAGCAGTTACTCGACCAACACCGGGGAGCTGTTTTTT. Its translation: CASSYSTNTGELFF. The chain joins TRBV6-5 to TRBJ2-2, with D unresolved. Germline CDR1 reads MNHEY; CDR2 reads SVGAGI. The CDR3 contains 14 residues. V lost 0 bases and J lost 2, with 4 bases in between.

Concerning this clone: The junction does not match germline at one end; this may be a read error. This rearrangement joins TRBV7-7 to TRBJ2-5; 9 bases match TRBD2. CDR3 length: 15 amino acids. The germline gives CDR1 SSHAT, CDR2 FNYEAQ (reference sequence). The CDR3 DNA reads TGTGCTAGCAGCTTGAGAGCGGGGGGAGGAGAGACCCAGTACTTC. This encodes CASSLRAGGGETQYF. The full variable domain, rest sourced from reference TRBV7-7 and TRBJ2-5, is GAGVSQSPRYKVTKRGQDVTLRCDPISSHATLYWYQQALGQGPEFLTYFNYEAQPDKSGLPSDRFSAERPEGSISTLTIQRTEQRDSAMYRCASSLRAGGGETQYFGPGTRLLVL.

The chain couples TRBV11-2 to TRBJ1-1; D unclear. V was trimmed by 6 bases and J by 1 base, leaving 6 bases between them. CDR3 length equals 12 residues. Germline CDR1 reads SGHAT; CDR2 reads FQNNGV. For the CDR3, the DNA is TGTGCCAGCAGAAACAGGAACACTGAAGCTTTCTTT. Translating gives CASRNRNTEAFF.

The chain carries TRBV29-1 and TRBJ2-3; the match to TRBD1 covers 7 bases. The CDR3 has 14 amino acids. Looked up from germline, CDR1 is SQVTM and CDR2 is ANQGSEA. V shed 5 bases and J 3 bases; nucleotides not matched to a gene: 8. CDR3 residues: CSVTLTGVTDTQYF. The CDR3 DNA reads TGCAGCGTTACCCTTACAGGGGTGACAGATACGCAGTATTTT.

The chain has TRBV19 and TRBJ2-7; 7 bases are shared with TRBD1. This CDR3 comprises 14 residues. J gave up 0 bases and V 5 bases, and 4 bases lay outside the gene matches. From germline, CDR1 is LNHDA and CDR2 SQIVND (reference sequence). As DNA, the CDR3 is TGTGCCAGTAGTGAGACAGGGCTCTCCTACGAGCAGTACTTC. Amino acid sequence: CASSETGLSYEQYF.

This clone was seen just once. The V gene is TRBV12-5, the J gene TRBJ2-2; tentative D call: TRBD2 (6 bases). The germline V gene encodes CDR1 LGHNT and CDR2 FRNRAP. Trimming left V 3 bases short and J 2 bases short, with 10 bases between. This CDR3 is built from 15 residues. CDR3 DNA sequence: TGTGCTAGTGGTTTCGGGGGACCCAACACCGGGGAGCTGTTTTTT. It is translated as CASGFGGPNTGELFF.